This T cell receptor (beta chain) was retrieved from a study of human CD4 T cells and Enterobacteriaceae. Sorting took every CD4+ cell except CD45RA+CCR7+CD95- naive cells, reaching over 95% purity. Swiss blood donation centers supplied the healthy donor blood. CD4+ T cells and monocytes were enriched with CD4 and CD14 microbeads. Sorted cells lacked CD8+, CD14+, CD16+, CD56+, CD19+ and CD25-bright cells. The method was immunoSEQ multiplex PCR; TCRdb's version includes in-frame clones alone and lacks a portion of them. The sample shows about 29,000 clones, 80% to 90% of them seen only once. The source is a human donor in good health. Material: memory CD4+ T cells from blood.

The CDR3 sequence: CASSSVTRGTDTQYF. CDR3 sequence (DNA): TGTGCCAGCAGCTCGGTGACGAGGGGAACAGATACGCAGTATTTT. The chain joins TRBV7-8 to TRBJ2-3, with D possibly being TRBD1 or TRBD2 (5 bases each). The CDR3 totals 15 residues. V was trimmed by 4 bases and J by 3 bases, leaving 14 bases between them. Germline CDR1 reads SGHVS; CDR2 reads FQNEAQ.